The 17 T cell receptor beta chains below come from one sample, sequenced in a study of cytomegalovirus exposure and HLA in healthy donors. Sequencing used immunoSEQ multiplex PCR; TCRdb keeps in-frame clones, though not all of them. The table records 150,000 to 200,000 clones, about 85% of them present only once. Sequenced input: PBMCs. The receptors come from a man between 18 and 29 years old in good health and CMV-seropositive.

The chain combines TRBV5-6 with TRBJ2-5; the D gene is possibly TRBD1 (5 bases). Trimming took off 2 bases at V and 3 bases at J, with 8 bases between the two ends. The CDR3 totals 13 residues. Germline V gene lookup returns CDR1 SGHDT and CDR2 YYEEEE. Written as DNA, the CDR3 is TGTGCCAGCAGCTTACAGGAAGAAGAGACCCAGTACTTC. Translated: CASSLQEEETQYF.

The chain combines TRBV4-2 with TRBJ2-3; 8 positions match TRBD1. V trimming: 4 bases; J trimming: 3 bases; junction bases outside the gene matches: 18. Per the germline V gene, CDR1 is LGHNA and CDR2 is YNFKEQ. This CDR3 spans 19 amino acids. The CDR3: CASSPLLVGQGRGTDTQYF. The CDR3 DNA follows: TGTGCCAGCAGCCCCCTACTAGTTGGACAGGGTAGGGGTACAGATACGCAGTATTTT.

The gene calls are TRBV4-1 and TRBJ2-7; TRBD2 matches 10 bases. This CDR3 is 17 amino acids long. The germline V gene has CDR1 MGHRA and CDR2 YSYEKL. V trimming: 0 bases; J trimming: 5 bases; junction bases outside the gene matches: 10. The chain's CDR3 is CASSQEDLAGEDNEQYF. CDR3 nucleotides: TGCGCCAGCAGCCAAGAAGACCTAGCGGGAGAGGACAACGAGCAGTACTTC.

The rearrangement joins TRBV11-3 to TRBJ2-5; the D gene is possibly TRBD1 (6 bases). Germline CDR1 is SGHNT and CDR2 is YENEEA. CDR3 size: 14 residues. Trimming shortened V by 1 base and J by 5 bases, and 11 bases separated the two germline ends. DNA for the CDR3: TGTGCCAGCAGCTTAGCGGACAGCGTCGAGACCCAGTACTTC. Translation: CASSLADSVETQYF.

The chain combines TRBV18 with TRBJ2-7; tentative D call: TRBD2 (5 bases). Germline V gene data show CDR1 as KGHSH and CDR2 as LQKENI. Trimming pared 5 bases from V and 5 bases from J, leaving 31 bases between. The CDR3 is 19 residues long. The CDR3 sequence: CASSSRGRPGGVSSDEQYF. The CDR3 DNA reads as TGTGCCAGCTCATCTCGAGGCAGGCCCGGAGGCGTCAGCTCGGACGAGCAGTACTTC.

The chain couples TRBV5-1 to TRBJ2-7; 12 bases align to TRBD2. In germline, CDR1 is SGHRS, CDR2 YFSETQ. The CDR3 consists of 17 residues. Unmatched junction bases numbered 11, after V lost 5 bases and J lost 2 bases. The CDR3 sequence is CASSISGTSGFAYEQYF. In DNA, the CDR3 is TGCGCCAGCAGTATCTCTGGGACTAGCGGGTTCGCCTACGAGCAGTACTTC.

The chain joins TRBV28 to TRBJ2-1, with 10 bases lining up with TRBD2. The germline CDR1 and CDR2 sequences are MDHEN and SYDVKM. The CDR3 runs 17 residues. The V gene end was trimmed by 6 bases and the J gene end by 6 bases; junction bases not matched to a gene: 14. The CDR3 DNA sequence: TGTGCCAGCAGCTCCGCCTTAGCGGGAGGTGCAGGCAATGAGCAGTTCTTC. Amino acids: CASSSALAGGAGNEQFF.

CDR3 region: CAWGTGGTNEKLFF. DNA for the CDR3: TGTGCCTGGGGGACAGGGGGGACTAATGAAAAACTGTTTTTT. V usage is TRBV30 and J usage is TRBJ1-4; 11 bases are shared with TRBD1. CDR1 GTSNPN and CDR2 SVGIG come from the germline V gene (reference sequence). The CDR3 totals 14 residues. Unmatched junction bases numbered 1, after V lost 5 bases and J lost 2 bases.

This chain joins TRBV2 and TRBJ2-5, with 7 bases identical to TRBD2. J gave up 1 base and V 4 bases, and 6 bases lay outside the gene matches. The V gene's germline CDR1 is SNHLY and CDR2 FYNNEI. CDR3 length: 15 residues. The CDR3: CASSGDPGGQETQYF. The DNA of the CDR3 is TGTGCCAGCAGTGGGGACCCGGGGGGCCAAGAGACCCAGTACTTC.

CDR3 loop: CATSTTGSTQPQHF. The CDR3 nucleotides read TGTGCCACCAGTACGACAGGGAGTACTCAGCCCCAGCATTTT. V usage is TRBV15 and J usage is TRBJ1-5; 7 bases are shared with TRBD1. After removal of 6 bases from V and 6 bases from J, the junction contained 8 bases not matched to a gene. This CDR3 spans 14 amino acids. Per the germline V gene, CDR1 is LNHNV and CDR2 is YYDKDF (reference sequence).

V usage is TRBV30 and J usage is TRBJ1-2; 8 nucleotides agree with TRBD1. From germline, CDR1 is GTSNPN and CDR2 SVGIG (reference sequence). The trim removed 3 bases at V and 5 bases at J, leaving 8 bases unmatched. This CDR3 is built from 14 residues. The CDR3 loop reads CAWSYRDRPYGYTF. DNA of the CDR3: TGTGCCTGGAGCTATCGGGACAGGCCATATGGCTACACCTTC.

This clone was recorded a few times. CDR3 DNA sequence: TGTGCCAGCAGCGATACAGGGATGGATCAGCCCCAGCATTTT. Its protein is CASSDTGMDQPQHF. The chain couples TRBV2 to TRBJ1-5; D is perhaps TRBD1 (6 bases). This CDR3 contains 14 residues. Germline V CDR1 and CDR2: SNHLY, FYNNEI. With 6 bases removed from V and 5 bases from J, the gap between germline ends came to 14 bases.

The rearrangement uses TRBV5-1 and TRBJ1-1; a possible D gene is TRBD1 (5 bases). Looked up from germline, CDR1 is SGHRS and CDR2 is YFSETQ. CDR3 length: 15 amino acids. The V gene lost 0 bases and the J gene lost 5 bases, with 14 bases spanning the gap. In nucleotides, the CDR3 is TGCGCCAGCAGCTTGGGCACAGGTCCCGGGACTGAAGCTTTCTTT. Translating it yields CASSLGTGPGTEAFF. Full variable domain (missing parts from reference TRBV5-1 and TRBJ1-1): KAGVTQTPRYLIKTRGQQVTLSCSPISGHRSVSWYQQTPGQGLQFLFEYFSETQRNKGNFPGRFSGRQFSNSRSEMNVSTLELGDSALYLCASSLGTGPGTEAFFGQGTRLTVV.

This clone came up a few times. The chain carries TRBV4-1 and TRBJ2-2; D ambiguous. V was clipped by 0 bases and J by 3 bases, with 8 bases between them. Germline CDR1 is MGHRA and CDR2 is YSYEKL. The CDR3 runs 15 residues. CDR3 sequence: CASSQDSFDTGELFF. In DNA, the CDR3 is TGCGCCAGCAGCCAAGACAGTTTCGACACCGGGGAGCTGTTTTTT.

A remark on this clone: Within the sample, other DNA sequences also encode this same CDR3. This sequence joins TRBV27 and TRBJ2-3; 8 nucleotides match TRBD1. The V segment lost 3 bases and the J segment 3 bases; nucleotides outside the gene matches: 5. Germline V gene sequence: CDR1 MNHEY, CDR2 SMNVEV (reference sequence). The CDR3 is 15 amino acids. In nucleotides, the CDR3 is TGTGCCAGCAGTTTCGGGACAGGTGGTACAGATACGCAGTATTTT. Protein product: CASSFGTGGTDTQYF.

The J gene is TRBJ1-1, the V gene TRBV18, with TRBD1 as a possible D gene (5 bases). Germline values: CDR1 KGHSH, CDR2 LQKENI. Between the trimmed V and J ends, which lost 0 bases and 6 bases, there was a span of 17 bases. This CDR3 contains 16 residues. The CDR3 region has the DNA TGTGCCAGCTCACCACCGGCAGGGACTTCTCTCCCTGAAGCTTTCTTT. Its protein is CASSPPAGTSLPEAFF.

This chain links TRBV29-1 with TRBJ1-1; D uncertain. Germline V gene sequence: CDR1 SQVTM, CDR2 ANQGSEA. The CDR3 extends over 13 amino acids. V was shortened by 5 bases and J by 5 bases, with 15 bases between the two germline ends. CDR3 amino acids: CSVFYTATTEAFF. For the CDR3, the DNA is TGCAGCGTTTTCTATACAGCCACGACTGAAGCTTTCTTT. Using reference TRBV29-1 and TRBJ1-1 for the parts outside the CDR3, the full variable domain is SAVISQKPSRDICQRGTSLTIQCQVDSQVTMMFWYRQQPGQSLTLIATANQGSEATYESGFVIDKFPISRPNLTFSTLTVSNMSPEDSSIYLCSVFYTATTEAFFGQGTRLTVV.